The sequence of this T cell receptor (beta chain) was determined in a study of CD8+ T cells in alopecia areata. Treatment reported: oral pan-JAK inhibitor, 5-10 mg twice daily. Sorted out of PBMCs were CD4+ T cells and CD8+ T cells. cDNA serving as the sequencing template came from extracted, reverse transcribed RNA. The method was immunoSEQ multiplex PCR; TCRdb's version includes in-frame clones alone and lacks a portion of them. The repertoire holds about 120,000 clones, with 50% to 75% as singletons. The receptor was isolated from a human donor with alopecia areata. The sequencing here drew on CD8+ T cells sorted from blood, taken at week 4, from a patient treated with tofacitinib.

CDR3 sequence (DNA): TGTGCCTGGAGGCCCCCGGGACAGAGCAATCAGCCCCAGCATTTT. This sequence encodes CAWRPPGQSNQPQHF. The chain joins TRBV30 to TRBJ1-5, with 7 bases aligning to TRBD1. From germline, CDR1 is GTSNPN and CDR2 SVGIG (reference sequence). The CDR3 sequence is 15 residues long. The junction had 6 bases not matched to a gene; V was cut back by 3 bases and J by 1 base.